The next 3 T cell receptor beta chains were all read from a single sample in a study of blood T cells in healthy people across ages. A J-beta primer mix and a sample-barcoded 5' primer were used in a second PCR of about 6 to 12 cycles. TCRdb analysed the 5' RACE reads with MiXCR anew, one entry per CDR3 protein. Of about 1,500,000 distinct CDR3 sequences listed, approximately 40% are singletons. Source material: blood. The receptor set was obtained from a woman aged 18-30 years in good health.

The genes are TRBV16 and TRBJ1-5; the match to TRBD1 covers 7 bases. CDR3 size: 16 residues. Germline CDR1 and CDR2: KGHSY and FQNENV. Trimming at V came to 2 bases and at J to 4 bases, leaving 8 bases not matched to a gene. The CDR3 sequence: CASSQGGQGGNQPQHF. The CDR3 region has the DNA TGTGCCAGCAGCCAAGGTGGCCAGGGGGGAAATCAGCCCCAGCATTTT.

This clonotype was found a few times. The V gene is TRBV13, the J gene TRBJ2-6, with a weak D call TRBD1 (5 bases). Germline CDR1 is PRHDT and CDR2 is FYEKMQ (reference sequence). V dropped 5 bases and J dropped 1 base, with 18 bases sitting between them. This CDR3 spans 18 amino acids. The CDR3 sequence is CASSPSGFYSSGANVLTF. CDR3 bases: TGTGCCAGCAGCCCCTCAGGGTTTTACTCGTCTGGGGCCAACGTCCTGACTTTC.

J is TRBJ2-5 and V is TRBV20-1; D may match TRBD1 or TRBD2 (5 bases each). This CDR3 comprises 13 residues. The germline gives CDR1 DFQATT, CDR2 SNEGSKA (reference sequence). V lost 6 bases and J lost 2, with 13 bases in between. The CDR3 is CSAWTGLQETQYF. The CDR3, as DNA: TGCAGTGCCTGGACGGGGCTACAAGAGACCCAGTACTTC.